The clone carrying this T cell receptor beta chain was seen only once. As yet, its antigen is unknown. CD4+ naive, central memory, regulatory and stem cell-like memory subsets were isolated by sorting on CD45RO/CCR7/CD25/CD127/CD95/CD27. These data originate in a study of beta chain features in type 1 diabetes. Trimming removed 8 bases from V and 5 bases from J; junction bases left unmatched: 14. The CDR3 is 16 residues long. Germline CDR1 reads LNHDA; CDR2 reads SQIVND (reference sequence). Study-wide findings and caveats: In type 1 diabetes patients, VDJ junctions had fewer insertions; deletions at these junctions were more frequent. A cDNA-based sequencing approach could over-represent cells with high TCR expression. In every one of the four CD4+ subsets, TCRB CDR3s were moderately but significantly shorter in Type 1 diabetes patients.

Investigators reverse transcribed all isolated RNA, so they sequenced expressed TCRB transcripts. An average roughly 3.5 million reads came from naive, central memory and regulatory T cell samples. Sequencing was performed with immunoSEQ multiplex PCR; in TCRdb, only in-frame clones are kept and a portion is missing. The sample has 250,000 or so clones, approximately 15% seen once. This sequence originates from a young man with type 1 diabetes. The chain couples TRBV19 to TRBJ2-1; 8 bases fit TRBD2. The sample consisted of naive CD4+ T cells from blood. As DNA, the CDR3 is TGTGCCAGTCGACGCGGGAGGATAGCGGGGAACAATGAGCAGTTCTTC. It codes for CASRRGRIAGNNEQFF.